The present T cell receptor (beta chain) was sequenced within a study of CD8 T cells in Susac syndrome. TCR beta sequences were obtained from blood CD8+ and CD4+ T cells. Reverse transcription of about 0.5 to 1 ug RNA used random hexamers. Each CDR3 protein gets one entry after TCRdb re-called the immunoSEQ multiplex PCR reads with MiXCR. The sample holds 150,000 or so distinct CDR3 sequences; roughly 96% are singletons and the top ten take 0.15%. The TCR was taken from a human donor with multiple sclerosis. What was sequenced was CD8+ T cells from PBMCs.

The CDR3 bases are TGTGCCAGCAGCTTGTCAGACTACGAGCAGTACGTC. This codes for CASSLSDYEQYV. The chain combines TRBV7-9 with TRBJ2-7; D gene uncertain. This CDR3 is built from 12 residues. From germline, CDR1 is SEHNR and CDR2 FQNEAQ (reference sequence). V dropped 3 bases and J dropped 3 bases, with 6 bases sitting between them.